These 16 T cell receptor beta chains came from one sample sequenced in a study of T cells expressing NK-cell markers. TCRdb re-analyzed the 5' RACE reads; it lists each CDR3 protein once, without DNA. The clone table shows about 260,000 distinct CDR3 sequences, with the ten largest holding approximately 0.39%. Material for sequencing was blood T cells: a sorted CD56 or NKG2C T cell subset, CD4+ or CD8+ T cells, or bulk PBMC T cells (not recorded which). The source is a man between 18 and 29 years old in good health.

The V gene is TRBV6-5, the J gene TRBJ2-3; TCRdb indicates TRBD1, and absent DNA this call remains unverified. This CDR3 has 15 amino acids. CDR1 is MNHEY and CDR2 is SVGAGI in the germline V gene. The CDR3 loop is CASSYSAGRTDTQYF.

The chain carries TRBV6-2 or TRBV6-3 and TRBJ2-7. This CDR3 spans 17 amino acids. Germline values: CDR1 MNHEY, CDR2 SVGEGT. The CDR3 is CASSRTTSRLKDYEQYF.

The gene calls are TRBV4-3 and TRBJ2-2. This CDR3 spans 15 amino acids. The V gene's germline CDR1 is LGHNA and CDR2 YSLEER. The CDR3 region is CASSQDLRDTGELFF.

The chain combines TRBV5-5 with TRBJ1-3; TCRdb lists TRBD1, though no DNA is available to test this call. The length of the CDR3 is 18 residues. Germline V gene lookup returns CDR1 SGHKS and CDR2 YYEKEE (reference sequence). CDR3 protein: CASSLSRPGQGSGNTIYF.

The chain employs TRBV24-1 and TRBJ1-3; TCRdb lists TRBD1, though no DNA is available to test this call. This CDR3 is built from 13 residues. Germline lookup yields CDR1 KGHDR and CDR2 SFDVKD. The CDR3 region is CATSRDRGNTIYF.

The chain combines TRBV20-1 with TRBJ1-6; TCRdb calls TRBD1, which cannot be checked without DNA. In germline, CDR1 is DFQATT, CDR2 SNEGSKA (reference sequence). There are 14 residues in the CDR3. CDR3 residues: CSASKQRGNSPLHF.

The rearrangement links TRBV4-3 to TRBJ1-1. The CDR3 sequence is 12 residues long. Germline CDR1 LGHNA, CDR2 YSLEER. The CDR3 sequence: CASSQDGGQAFF.

The gene calls are TRBV7-8 and TRBJ1-1; TCRdb proposes TRBD1, but this gene call is untestable without DNA. This CDR3 has 16 residues. Germline V CDR1 and CDR2: SGHVS, FQNEAQ. CDR3 protein: CASSLVNRGRLTEAFF. Supplemented by reference TRBV7-8 and TRBJ1-1, the full variable domain reads GAGVSQSPRYKVAKRGQDVALRCDPISGHVSLFWYQQALGQGPEFLTYFQNEAQLDKSGLPSDRFFAERPEGSVSTLKIQRTQQEDSAVYLCASSLVNRGRLTEAFFGQGTRLTVV.

The rearrangement links TRBV3-1 to TRBJ2-5; there is no DNA to check the TCRdb D call of TRBD2. There are 14 residues in the CDR3. Per germline, CDR1 LGHDT and CDR2 YNNKEL (reference sequence). This CDR3 is CASSQEGGLETQYF.

This sequence joins TRBV6-5 and TRBJ1-1; without DNA, the TCRdb call of TRBD1 cannot be checked. Germline V gives CDR1 MNHEY, CDR2 SVGAGI. The length of the CDR3 is 15 residues. The CDR3 protein is CASRSTGLGDTEAFF.

J is TRBJ2-5 and V is TRBV6-4; TCRdb indicates TRBD2, and absent DNA this call remains unverified. Germline loops: CDR1 MRHNA, CDR2 SNTAGT. The CDR3 runs to 13 residues. CDR3 amino acids: CASSRGLGETQYF.

The chain carries TRBV5-1 and TRBJ2-5; TCRdb's D call, TRBD1, is unchecked because there is no DNA. CDR1 is SGHRS, CDR2 YFSETQ, per germline. The CDR3 length is 15 residues. The CDR3 is CASSQGDSYQETQYF.

The chain combines TRBV6-2 or TRBV6-3 with TRBJ2-7. Germline V gene data show CDR1 as MNHEY and CDR2 as SVGEGT. The CDR3 has 13 residues. The CDR3 sequence: CASSPRIRSEQYF.

The chain couples TRBV20-1 to TRBJ1-5. This CDR3 region has 12 residues. Per the germline V gene, CDR1 is DFQATT and CDR2 is SNEGSKA (reference sequence). The CDR3 protein is CSARVPNQPQHF.

The chain combines TRBV15 with TRBJ2-1; no DNA is available, so the TRBD2 call from TCRdb remains unchecked. Germline loops: CDR1 LNHNV, CDR2 YYDKDF (reference sequence). There are 17 residues in the CDR3. CDR3 in amino acids: CATSRGTSGRAPNEQFF.

V is TRBV5-1 and J is TRBJ2-2; TCRdb's assignment of TRBD2 cannot be checked, as there is no DNA. The CDR3 spans 15 residues. Germline CDR1 reads SGHRS; CDR2 reads YFSETQ. The CDR3 loop is CASSPTESGGRQLFF.